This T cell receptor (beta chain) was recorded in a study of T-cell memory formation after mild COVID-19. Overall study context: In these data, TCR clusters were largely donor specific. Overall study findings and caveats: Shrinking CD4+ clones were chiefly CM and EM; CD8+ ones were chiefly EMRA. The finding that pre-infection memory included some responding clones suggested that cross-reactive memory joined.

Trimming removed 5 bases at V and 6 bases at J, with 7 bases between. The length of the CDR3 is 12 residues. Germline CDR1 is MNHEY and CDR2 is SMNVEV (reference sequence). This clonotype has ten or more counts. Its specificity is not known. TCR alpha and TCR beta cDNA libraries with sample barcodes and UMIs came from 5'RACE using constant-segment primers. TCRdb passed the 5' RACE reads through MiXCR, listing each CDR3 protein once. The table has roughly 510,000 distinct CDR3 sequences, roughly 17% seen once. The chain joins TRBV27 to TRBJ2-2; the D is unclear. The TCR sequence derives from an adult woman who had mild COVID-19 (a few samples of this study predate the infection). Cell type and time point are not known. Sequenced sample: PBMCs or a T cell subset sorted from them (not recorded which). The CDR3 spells CASSHSAGELFF. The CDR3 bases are TGTGCCAGCAGTCACTCAGCCGGGGAGCTGTTTTTT.